The 6 T cell receptor beta chains reported below all come from one sample, sequenced in a study. TCRdb called the 5' RACE reads again in MiXCR, with one record for every CDR3 protein. The sample consists of over 55,000 distinct CDR3 sequences, around 28% of them appearing once. Material: tumor-infiltrating memory CD4+ T cells sorted from the breast tumor. Subset reported: memory CD4+ T cells, CD4+CD45RO+CD25-. Receptor source: a female donor with breast cancer.

The rearrangement joins TRBV7-9 to TRBJ1-3, with a weak D call TRBD1 (5 bases). Trimming took off 5 bases at V and 3 bases at J, with 14 bases between the two ends. The length of the CDR3 is 15 residues. CDR1 is SEHNR and CDR2 is FQNEAQ in the germline V gene (reference sequence). The chain's CDR3 is CASSPTGGLGNTIYF. In DNA, the CDR3 is TGTGCCAGCAGCCCTACAGGAGGTCTTGGAAACACCATATATTTT.

This clonotype was seen more than once but under ten times. The V call is TRBV5-1, the J call TRBJ1-2; TRBD1 agrees at 8 bases. J was trimmed by 3 bases and V by 4 bases; bases with no gene match: 8. CDR1 SGHRS and CDR2 YFSETQ come from the germline V gene. The CDR3 contains 15 residues. In nucleotides, the CDR3 is TGCGCCAGCAGCATATCAGGGGGCGCCGACTATGGCTACACCTTC. Protein: CASSISGGADYGYTF.

In this sample, this clonotype turned up a few times. The gene calls are TRBV7-6 and TRBJ2-3, with 11 bases matching TRBD2. This CDR3 is built from 14 residues. The junction had 9 bases not matched to a gene; V was cut back by 5 bases and J by 11 bases. Germline CDR1 reads SGHVS; CDR2 reads FNYEAQ. CDR3 sequence: CASSPDSGRGEQYF. The CDR3 region has the DNA TGTGCCAGCAGCCCCGATAGCGGGAGGGGTGAGCAGTATTTT.

This clonotype was picked up a small number of times. The rearrangement joins TRBV20-1 to TRBJ2-7; 10 bases are a match to TRBD2. In germline, CDR1 is DFQATT, CDR2 SNEGSKA (reference sequence). CDR3 length: 13 amino acids. The V and J ends lost 6 bases and 2 bases, in that order; junction bases with no gene match: 4. CDR3 DNA sequence: TGCAGTGCCCGACTAGCGGGTACCTACGAGCAGTACTTC. Residues: CSARLAGTYEQYF.

The J gene is TRBJ1-1, the V gene TRBV7-2; no reliable D call. The V end lost 5 bases, the J end lost 10 bases, and 23 bases lay between the germline ends. The CDR3 loop spans 15 amino acids. Germline CDR1 SGHTA, CDR2 FQGNSA. CDR3 protein: CASSPKFGEHPRAFF. The CDR3 region has the DNA TGTGCCAGCAGCCCGAAGTTTGGGGAACACCCTCGAGCTTTCTTT. The whole variable domain, remainder taken from reference TRBV7-2 and TRBJ1-1, is GAGVSQSPSNKVTEKGKDVELRCDPISGHTALYWYRQSLGQGLEFLIYFQGNSAPDKSGLPSDRFSAERTGGSVSTLTIQRTQQEDSAVYLCASSPKFGEHPRAFFGQGTRLTVV.

This clonotype occurred a few times. The chain's CDR3 is CSVNRLNTEAFF. The CDR3 nucleotides read TGCAGTGTTAACAGACTGAACACTGAAGCTTTCTTT. The V call is TRBV20-1, the J call TRBJ1-1; no definite D call. With 7 bases removed from V and 0 bases from J, the gap between germline ends came to 9 bases. Per germline, CDR1 DFQATT and CDR2 SNEGSKA (reference sequence). The CDR3 length is 12 residues.